This TCR beta chain came from a study of CD8 T cells in ankylosing spondylitis. Study observations and caveats: Made up of under ten highly homologous variants, a TCR beta motif appeared characteristic of ankylosing spondylitis blood. Reportedly, significant enrichment of disease-linked clones occurred in matched ankylosing spondylitis synovial fluid.

Quantitative 5'-RACE with molecular barcodes produced the TCR beta libraries. In TCRdb, the 5' RACE reads were re-called with MiXCR into one record per CDR3 protein. Of about 150,000 distinct CDR3 sequences listed, around 42% are singletons. This CDR3 is built from 16 residues. The ends lost 2 bases at V and 6 bases at J; junction bases unmatched: 8. Germline values: CDR1 KGHSH, CDR2 LQKENI. This clonotype was counted only a few times. What it binds is unknown. The chain is built from TRBV18 and TRBJ2-1, with 9 nucleotides matching TRBD1. Material: synovial fluid, either unsorted or a sorted T cell fraction (not recorded which). This clonotype was obtained from a male donor with ankylosing spondylitis. CDR3 nucleotide sequence: TGTGCCAGCTCACCATTACAGGGGGCTACCCTCAATGAGCAGTTCTTC. This encodes CASSPLQGATLNEQFF.